This TCR beta chain was captured in a study of blood T cell repertoires in COVID-19. Data came from immunoSEQ multiplex PCR; TCRdb stores just in-frame clones and leaves some out. The repertoire holds over 250,000 clones, with roughly 90% as singletons. Trimming removed 8 bases at V and 12 bases at J, with 10 bases between. The CDR3 extends over 10 amino acids. This chain links TRBV23-1 with TRBJ1-4; no firm D call. TRBV23-1 is identified as an open reading frame with a role that is uncertain. The sequence was obtained from a woman in her forties or fifties who had recovered from COVID-19. Sequenced input: PBMCs or T cells enriched from blood (not recorded which). CDR3 residues: CASSLGELFF. The CDR3 region has the DNA TGCGCCAGCTCCCTTGGAGAACTGTTTTTT.